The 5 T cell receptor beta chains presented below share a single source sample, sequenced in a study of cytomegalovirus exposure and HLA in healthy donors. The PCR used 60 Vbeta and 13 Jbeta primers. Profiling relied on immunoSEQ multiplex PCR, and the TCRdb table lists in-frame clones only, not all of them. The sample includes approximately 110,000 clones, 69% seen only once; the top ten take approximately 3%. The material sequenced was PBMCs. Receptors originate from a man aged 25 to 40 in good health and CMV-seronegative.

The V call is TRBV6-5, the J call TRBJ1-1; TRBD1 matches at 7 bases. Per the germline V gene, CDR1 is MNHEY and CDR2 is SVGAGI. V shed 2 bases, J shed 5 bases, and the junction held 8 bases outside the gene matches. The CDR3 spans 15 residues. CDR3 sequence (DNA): TGTGCCAGCAGTTACAATGCGGGCAGGGGGACTGAAGCTTTCTTT. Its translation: CASSYNAGRGTEAFF.

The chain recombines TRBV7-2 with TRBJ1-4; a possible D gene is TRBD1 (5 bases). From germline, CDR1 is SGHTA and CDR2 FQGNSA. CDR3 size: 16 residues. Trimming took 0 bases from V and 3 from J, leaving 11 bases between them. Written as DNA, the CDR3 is TGTGCCAGCAGCTTAGCGGGGGGACGCGCTAATGAAAAACTGTTTTTT. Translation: CASSLAGGRANEKLFF.

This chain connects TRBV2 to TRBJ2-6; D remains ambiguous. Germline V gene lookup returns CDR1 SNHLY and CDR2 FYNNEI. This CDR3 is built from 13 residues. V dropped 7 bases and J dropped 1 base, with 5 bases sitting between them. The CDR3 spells CASTSSGANVLTF. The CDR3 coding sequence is TGTGCCAGCACGAGTTCTGGGGCCAACGTCCTGACTTTC.

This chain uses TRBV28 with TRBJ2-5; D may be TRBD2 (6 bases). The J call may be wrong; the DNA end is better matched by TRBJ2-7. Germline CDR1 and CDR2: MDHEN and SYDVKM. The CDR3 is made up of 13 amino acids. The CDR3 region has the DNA TGTGCCACCCTAGGGACTTCCATCACCGAGCAGTACTTC. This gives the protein CATLGTSITEQYF.

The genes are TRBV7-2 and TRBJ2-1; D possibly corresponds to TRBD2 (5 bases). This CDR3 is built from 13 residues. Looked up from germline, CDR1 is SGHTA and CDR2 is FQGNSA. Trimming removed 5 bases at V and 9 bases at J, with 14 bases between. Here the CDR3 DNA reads TGTGCCAGCAGCCCCCGGCTAGCTGCTGAGCAGTTCTTC. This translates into CASSPRLAAEQFF.